The following is a T cell receptor beta chain sequence with its context. Original data processing: The authors estimated nucleated cell counts from reference gene primer amplification. The repertoire was sequenced with immunoSEQ multiplex PCR; TCRdb's copy has only in-frame clones and lacks some. V, J and clone size reflect that table, while D and trimming were determined from the DNA. This sample has a few hundred thousand clones, with 85% found just once. The V and J ends lost 10 bases and 3 bases, in that order; junction bases with no gene match: 6. Germline V lookup: CDR1 SNHLY, CDR2 FYNNEI. CDR3 length: 12 amino acids. The data stem from a study of blood T cell repertoires in COVID-19. Across the study: Some COVID-19 samples were acute and others convalescent; all came from the United States, Italy and Spain. Sources were T cells, B-cell-depleted T cells, or PBMCs; the material itself was cDNA or gDNA.

The chain joins TRBV2 to TRBJ2-7; 7 bases align to TRBD2. Sequenced material: peripheral blood. This clonotype was obtained from a woman younger than 30 with acute or convalescent COVID-19. CDR3 nucleotides: TGTGCCATAAGCGGGGCGGACTACGAGCAGTACTTC. Its protein product is CAISGADYEQYF.